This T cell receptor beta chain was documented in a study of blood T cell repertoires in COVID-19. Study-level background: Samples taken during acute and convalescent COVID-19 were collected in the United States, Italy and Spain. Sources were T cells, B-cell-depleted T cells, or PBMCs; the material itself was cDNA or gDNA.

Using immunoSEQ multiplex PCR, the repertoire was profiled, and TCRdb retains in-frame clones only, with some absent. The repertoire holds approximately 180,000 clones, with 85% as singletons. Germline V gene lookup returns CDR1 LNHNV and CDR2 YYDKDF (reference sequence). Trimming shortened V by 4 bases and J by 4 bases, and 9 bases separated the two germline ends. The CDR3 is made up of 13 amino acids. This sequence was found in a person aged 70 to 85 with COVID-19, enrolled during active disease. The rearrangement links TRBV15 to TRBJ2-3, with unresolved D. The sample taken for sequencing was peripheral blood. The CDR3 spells CATSIAQPDTQYF. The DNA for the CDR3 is TGTGCCACCAGCATAGCACAACCAGATACGCAGTATTTT. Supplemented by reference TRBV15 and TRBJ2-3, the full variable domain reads DAMVIQNPRYQVTQFGKPVTLSCSQTLNHNVMYWYQQKSSQAPKLLFHYYDKDFNNEADTPDNFQSRRPNTSFCFLDIRSPGLGDTAMYLCATSIAQPDTQYFGPGTRLTVL.